This record looks at one T cell receptor (beta chain) sequence and its context. The source of the sample is a study of blood T cell repertoires in COVID-19. About the research overall: Italy, Spain and the United States were the sources of the convalescent and acute COVID-19 samples.

J lost 7 bases, V lost 4 bases, and 9 bases had no gene match. The length of the CDR3 is 16 residues. CDR1 and CDR2 from the germline V gene are SGDLS and YYNGEE. Clones were read by immunoSEQ multiplex PCR, and TCRdb kept only the in-frame ones, dropping some. The repertoire holds some 15,000 clones, with about 78% as singletons. This TCR was sampled from a human donor in a cohort sampled during active COVID-19. The chain combines TRBV9 with TRBJ2-1; 12 bases align to TRBD2. The sequencing sample was made of peripheral blood. CDR3 sequence (DNA): TGTGCCAGCAGCCTTCGACTAGCGGGAGCCGGGAATGAGCAGTTCTTC. Translation: CASSLRLAGAGNEQFF.